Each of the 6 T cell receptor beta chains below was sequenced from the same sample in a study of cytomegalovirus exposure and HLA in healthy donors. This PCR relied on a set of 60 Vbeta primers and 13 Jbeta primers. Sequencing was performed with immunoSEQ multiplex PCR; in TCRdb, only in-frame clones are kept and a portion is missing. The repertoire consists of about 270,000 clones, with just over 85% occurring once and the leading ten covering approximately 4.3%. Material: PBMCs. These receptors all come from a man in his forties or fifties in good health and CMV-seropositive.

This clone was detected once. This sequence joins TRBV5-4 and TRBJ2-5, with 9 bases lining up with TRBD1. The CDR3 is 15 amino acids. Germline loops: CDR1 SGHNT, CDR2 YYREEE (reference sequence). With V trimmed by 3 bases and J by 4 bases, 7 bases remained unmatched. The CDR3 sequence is CASSSGTGIRETQYF. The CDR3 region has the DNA TGTGCCAGCAGCTCCGGGACAGGGATTAGAGAGACCCAGTACTTC.

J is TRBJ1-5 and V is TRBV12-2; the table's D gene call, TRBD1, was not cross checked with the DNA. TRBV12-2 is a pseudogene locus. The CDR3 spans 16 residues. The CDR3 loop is CASRLVFPGFGQPQHF. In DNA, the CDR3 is TGTGCAAGTCGCTTAGTCTTCCCAGGGTTCGGGCAGCCCCAGCATTTT.

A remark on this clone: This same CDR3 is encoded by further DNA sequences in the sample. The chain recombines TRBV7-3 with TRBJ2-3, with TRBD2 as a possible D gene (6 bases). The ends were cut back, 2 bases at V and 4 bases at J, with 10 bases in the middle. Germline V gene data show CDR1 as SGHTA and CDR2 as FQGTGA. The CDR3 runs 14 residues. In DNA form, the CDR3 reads TGTGCCAGCAGCTTAGGAGGGCGGTCAGATACGCAGTATTTT. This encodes CASSLGGRSDTQYF.

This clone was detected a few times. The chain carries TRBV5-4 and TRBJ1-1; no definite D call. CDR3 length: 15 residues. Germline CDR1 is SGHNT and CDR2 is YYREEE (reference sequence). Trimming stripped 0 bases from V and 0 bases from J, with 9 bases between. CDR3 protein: CASSLGGRLNTEAFF. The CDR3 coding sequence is TGTGCCAGCAGCTTGGGCGGCAGATTGAACACTGAAGCTTTCTTT.

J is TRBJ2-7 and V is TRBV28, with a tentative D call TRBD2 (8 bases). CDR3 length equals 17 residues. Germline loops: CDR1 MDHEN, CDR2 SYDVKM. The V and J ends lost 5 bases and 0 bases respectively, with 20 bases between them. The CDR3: CASSQGGGLGYSYEQYF. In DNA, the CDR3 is TGTGCCAGCAGTCAGGGGGGGGGACTAGGATACTCCTACGAGCAGTACTTC. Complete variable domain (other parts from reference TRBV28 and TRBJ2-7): DVKVTQSSRYLVKRTGEKVFLECVQDMDHENMFWYRQDPGLGLRLIYFSYDVKMKEKGDIPEGYSVSREKKERFSLILESASTNQTSMYLCASSQGGGLGYSYEQYFGPGTRLTVT.

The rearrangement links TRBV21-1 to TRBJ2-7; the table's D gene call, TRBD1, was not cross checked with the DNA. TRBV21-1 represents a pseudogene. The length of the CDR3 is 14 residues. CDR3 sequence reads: CASSYRDIPYEQYF. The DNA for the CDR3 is TGTGCCAGCAGCTACCGGGACATCCCCTACGAGCAGTACTTC.